This passage covers 12 T cell receptor beta chains from one sample sequenced in a study of T cells after yellow fever vaccination. One entry per CDR3 protein, called by TCRdb with MiXCR from the 5' RACE reads. The table records about 400,000 distinct CDR3 sequences, approximately 5.7% of them present only once. The sequenced sample was PBMCs, obtained 5 days after the yellow fever booster vaccination. Receptors originate from a man younger than 45 who received the YFV17D yellow fever vaccine.

This clonotype occurred many times. This chain uses TRBV12-3 or TRBV12-4 with TRBJ1-6; no definite D call. The ends were cut back, 3 bases at V and 9 bases at J, with 6 bases in the middle. The CDR3 extends over 12 amino acids. CDR3 loop: CASSFLGSPLHF. The CDR3 nucleotides are TGTGCCAGCAGTTTTCTGGGTTCACCCCTCCACTTT.

The CDR3 here is CSAPRRGPKTYNEQFF. CDR3 DNA sequence: TGCAGTGCTCCCAGGAGAGGGCCAAAAACCTACAATGAGCAGTTCTTC. The chain carries TRBV20-1 and TRBJ2-1; possibly TRBD2 for D (5 bases). Germline values: CDR1 DFQATT, CDR2 SNEGSKA (reference sequence). With 5 bases removed from V and 2 bases from J, the gap between germline ends came to 19 bases. The length of the CDR3 is 16 residues.

The chain employs TRBV20-1 and TRBJ1-1; no definite D call. The CDR3 runs to 14 residues. The V end was cut by 1 base, the J end by 1 base, with 10 bases between. Germline V gives CDR1 DFQATT, CDR2 SNEGSKA (reference sequence). Here the CDR3 DNA reads TGCAGTGCTAGAGCGGGAGCCGCGAACACTGAAGCTTTCTTT. Amino acids: CSARAGAANTEAFF.

This clonotype has ten or more counts. V usage is TRBV3-1 and J usage is TRBJ2-1, with 9 bases lining up with TRBD2. In germline, CDR1 is LGHDT, CDR2 YNNKEL (reference sequence). The J segment lost 8 bases and the V segment lost 4 bases, leaving 6 bases of the junction unmatched. This CDR3 spans 14 amino acids. In DNA, the CDR3 is TGTGCCAGCAGCCGTAGCGGGAGAGGGTATGAGCAGTTCTTC. It translates to CASSRSGRGYEQFF.

The rearrangement joins TRBV27 to TRBJ2-6; 7 positions match TRBD1. The CDR3 covers 15 residues. Germline CDR1 reads MNHEY; CDR2 reads SMNVEV (reference sequence). V was pared by 2 bases and J by 3 bases, with 1 base of the junction left unmatched. The CDR3 coding sequence is TGTGCCAGCAGTTTAACAGGGGTTGGGGCCAACGTCCTGACTTTC. It yields the protein CASSLTGVGANVLTF.

This clonotype was found many times. The chain couples TRBV7-9 to TRBJ2-3; D is possibly TRBD1 or TRBD2 (5 bases each). Per the germline V gene, CDR1 is SEHNR and CDR2 is FQNEAQ (reference sequence). The CDR3 extends over 13 amino acids. Trimming took off 3 bases at V and 10 bases at J, with 14 bases between the two ends. DNA for the CDR3: TGTGCCAGCAGCTTTGGGACCCCTATGGCGCAGTATTTT. It codes for CASSFGTPMAQYF.

This clonotype was detected ten times or more. The V call is TRBV19, the J call TRBJ2-3; the D is unclear. Trimming pared 6 bases from V and 6 bases from J, leaving 16 bases between. The germline gives CDR1 LNHDA, CDR2 SQIVND (reference sequence). This CDR3 comprises 14 residues. CDR3 DNA: TGTGCCAGTAGCCTGGGGTTGAAGCCCGATACGCAGTATTTT. Its protein product is CASSLGLKPDTQYF.

This clonotype appeared a few times. The chain recombines TRBV7-2 with TRBJ2-7; 12 positions match TRBD2. The CDR3 runs to 15 residues. V lost 5 bases, J lost 5 bases, and 7 bases stayed unmatched. Germline CDR1 and CDR2: SGHTA and FQGNSA. The CDR3 nucleotides read TGTGCCAGCAGCCCGCGACTAGCGGGAGTAGACGAGCAGTACTTC. It encodes CASSPRLAGVDEQYF. Complete variable domain (other parts from reference TRBV7-2 and TRBJ2-7): GAGVSQSPSNKVTEKGKDVELRCDPISGHTALYWYRQSLGQGLEFLIYFQGNSAPDKSGLPSDRFSAERTGGSVSTLTIQRTQQEDSAVYLCASSPRLAGVDEQYFGPGTRLTVT.

The chain links TRBV20-1 to TRBJ2-7; TRBD2 aligns across 13 bases. Trimming took 8 bases from V and 9 from J; bases not matched to a gene: 16. Germline lookup yields CDR1 DFQATT and CDR2 SNEGSKA (reference sequence). The CDR3 is made up of 15 amino acids. This CDR3 reads CSTRTGTSGNVVQYF. CDR3 sequence (DNA): TGCAGTACAAGAACCGGGACTAGCGGGAATGTGGTGCAGTACTTC.

V gene TRBV7-8 combines with J gene TRBJ1-2; 9 positions agree with TRBD1. The CDR3 loop spans 14 amino acids. V was pared by 5 bases and J by 2 bases, with 3 bases of the junction left unmatched. The germline V gene encodes CDR1 SGHVS and CDR2 FQNEAQ. CDR3 region: CASSQTGGNYGYTF. The DNA of the CDR3 is TGTGCCAGCAGCCAGACAGGGGGAAACTATGGCTACACCTTC.

Details on this clonotype: A much more abundant neighbour one base away suggests this may be a read error. Since no conserved phenylalanine or tryptophan closes the CDR3, a read error is the likely cause. The chain recombines TRBV6-2 or TRBV6-3 with TRBJ2-1, with 7 bases lining up with TRBD2. CDR3 length: 17 residues. Trimming cost V 6 bases and J 3 bases; bases outside gene matches: 14. Germline-derived CDR1 and CDR2 are MNHEY and SVGEGT. DNA of the CDR3: TGTGCCAGCAGCCACAAAAGTAGCGGGCAAGACTACAATGAGCAGTTCTCC. Protein sequence: CASSHKSSGQDYNEQFS.

The genes are TRBV2 and TRBJ2-2; D is uncertain. Looked up from germline, CDR1 is SNHLY and CDR2 is FYNNEI. CDR3 length equals 12 residues. Trimming removed 7 bases at V and 7 bases at J, with 10 bases between. The CDR3 loop reads CASTINLGELFF. CDR3 bases: TGTGCCAGCACGATAAACCTCGGGGAGCTGTTTTTT.